This T cell receptor beta chain originates from a study of shared clonotypes between healthy human individuals. The naive CD8 population came from CD45RO-negative cells selected for CCR7, without terminally differentiated effector memory CD45RA+ cells. Sequencing was performed with immunoSEQ multiplex PCR; in TCRdb, only in-frame clones are kept and a portion is missing. The profile covers about 2.2 million clones, with approximately 94% appearing a single time and 1.5% to 2% taken by the ten largest. The ends lost 0 bases at V and 3 bases at J; junction bases unmatched: 9. Germline CDR1 and CDR2: SGDLS and YYNGEE. CDR3 size: 17 residues.

Sequencing was carried out using naive CD8+ T cells from PBMCs. The chain combines TRBV9 with TRBJ1-5; TRBD1 matches 7 bases. The TCR was taken from a man between 18 and 35 years old in good health. Some clones in this sample may be carry-over from other donors' samples. The CDR3 DNA follows: TGTGCCAGCAGCGTAGAGGCTGACACAGGGGTCAATCAGCCCCAGCATTTT. Translation gives CASSVEADTGVNQPQHF.